The present TCR beta chain was sequenced within a study of T cell repertoires in cytomegalovirus infection. Turning to the study itself: Both CMV infection and a matching HLA type were indicated by public TCR beta signatures. Study-level findings and limits: Ex vivo, HLA-C-restricted CMV-specific TCR beta clonotypes prevailed over the rest of the response. Accumulated public TCR beta family frequency recognized individuals carrying CMV together with the relevant HLA.

TCRdb redid the calling of the reads with MiXCR, one entry per CDR3 protein. Counted here are hundreds of thousands of distinct CDR3 sequences, roughly 24% occurring once; the ten biggest clones make up 8%. This CDR3 is 13 amino acids long. The germline CDR1 and CDR2 sequences are LGHNT and FRNRAP. V lost 3 bases and J lost 5, with 8 bases in between. A remark on this clonotype: Its antigen remains unidentified.

The material sequenced was CD8+ T cells from PBMCs. The sequence was collected from a human donor in good health (CMV status not recorded). Some clones in this sample may be carry-over from other donors' samples. The V call is TRBV12-5, the J call TRBJ2-1; D gene ambiguous. CDR3 sequence reads: CASGLPLNNEQFF. In DNA form, the CDR3 reads TGTGCTAGTGGTTTACCCCTGAACAATGAGCAGTTCTTC.